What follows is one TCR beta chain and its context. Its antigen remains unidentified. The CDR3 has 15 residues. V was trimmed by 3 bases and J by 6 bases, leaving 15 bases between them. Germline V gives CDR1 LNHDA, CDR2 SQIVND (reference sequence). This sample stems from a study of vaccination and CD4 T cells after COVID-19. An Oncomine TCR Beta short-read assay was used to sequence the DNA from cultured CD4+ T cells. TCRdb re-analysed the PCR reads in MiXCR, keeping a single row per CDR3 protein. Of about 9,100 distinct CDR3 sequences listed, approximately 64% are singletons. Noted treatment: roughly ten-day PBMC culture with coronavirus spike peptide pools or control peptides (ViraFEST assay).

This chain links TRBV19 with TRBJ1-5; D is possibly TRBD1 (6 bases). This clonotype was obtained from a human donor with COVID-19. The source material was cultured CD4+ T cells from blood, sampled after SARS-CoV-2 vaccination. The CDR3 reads CASSINWGASQPQHF. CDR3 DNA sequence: TGTGCCAGTAGTATCAACTGGGGGGCTAGTCAGCCCCAGCATTTT.